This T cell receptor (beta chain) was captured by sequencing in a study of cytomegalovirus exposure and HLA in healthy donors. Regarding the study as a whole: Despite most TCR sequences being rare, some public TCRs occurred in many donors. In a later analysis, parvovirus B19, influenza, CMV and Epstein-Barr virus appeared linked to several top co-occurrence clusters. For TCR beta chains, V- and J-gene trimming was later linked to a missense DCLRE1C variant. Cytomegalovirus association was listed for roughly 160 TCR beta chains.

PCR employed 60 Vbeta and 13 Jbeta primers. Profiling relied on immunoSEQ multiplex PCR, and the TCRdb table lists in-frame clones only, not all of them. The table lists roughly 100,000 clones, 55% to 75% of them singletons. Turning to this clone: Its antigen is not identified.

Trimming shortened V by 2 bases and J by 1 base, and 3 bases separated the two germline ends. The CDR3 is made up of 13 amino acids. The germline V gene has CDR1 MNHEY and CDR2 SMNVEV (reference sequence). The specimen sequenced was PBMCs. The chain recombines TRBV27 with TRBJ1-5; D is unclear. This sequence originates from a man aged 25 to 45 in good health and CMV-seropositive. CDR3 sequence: CASSLSSNQPQHF. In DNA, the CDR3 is TGTGCCAGCAGTTTAAGCAGCAATCAGCCCCAGCATTTT.